This entry is about one TCR beta chain. The antigen is not known. J was trimmed by 4 bases and V by 8 bases; bases with no gene match: 11. The CDR3 length is 15 residues. Germline V CDR1 and CDR2: GTSNPN, SVGIG (reference sequence). Using immunoSEQ multiplex PCR, the repertoire was profiled, and TCRdb retains in-frame clones only, with some absent. The sample has approximately 96,000 clones, about 82% seen once; the top ten hold about 6%. The sample originates from a study of T cell responses to AZD1222 COVID-19 vaccine. Points from the study as a whole: Spike-spanning, vaccine-associated CD4 TCRs were dominant at 160-218 and 743-854. Clonal diversity may have been underestimated in mostly white British donors.

This chain connects TRBV30 to TRBJ2-1; 10 bases agree with TRBD2. Sequences were derived from peripheral blood, sampled 28 days after the second AZD1222 dose. The sequence was obtained from an adult who received the AZD1222 COVID-19 vaccine. The CDR3 here is CAGLAGGPNYNEQFF. DNA for the CDR3: TGTGCCGGCTTAGCGGGAGGCCCGAATTACAATGAGCAGTTCTTC.